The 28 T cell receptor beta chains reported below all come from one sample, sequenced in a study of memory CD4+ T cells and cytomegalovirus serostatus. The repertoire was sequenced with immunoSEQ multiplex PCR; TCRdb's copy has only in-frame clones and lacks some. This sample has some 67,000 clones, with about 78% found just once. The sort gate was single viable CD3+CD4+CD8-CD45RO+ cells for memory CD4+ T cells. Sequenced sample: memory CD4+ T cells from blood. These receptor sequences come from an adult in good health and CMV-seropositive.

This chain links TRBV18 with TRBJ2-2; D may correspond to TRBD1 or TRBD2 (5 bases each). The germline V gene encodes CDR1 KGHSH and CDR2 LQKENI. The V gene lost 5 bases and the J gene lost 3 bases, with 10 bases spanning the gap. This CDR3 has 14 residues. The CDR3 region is CASSSGSHTGELFF. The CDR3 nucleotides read TGTGCCAGCTCATCAGGGAGCCACACCGGGGAGCTGTTTTTT.

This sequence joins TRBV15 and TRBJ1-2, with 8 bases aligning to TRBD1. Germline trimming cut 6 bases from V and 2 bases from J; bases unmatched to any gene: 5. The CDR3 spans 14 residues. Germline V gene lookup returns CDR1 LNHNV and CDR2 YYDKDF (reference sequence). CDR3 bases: TGTGCCACCAGTCCGGGACAGGTGAACTATGGCTACACCTTC. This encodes CATSPGQVNYGYTF.

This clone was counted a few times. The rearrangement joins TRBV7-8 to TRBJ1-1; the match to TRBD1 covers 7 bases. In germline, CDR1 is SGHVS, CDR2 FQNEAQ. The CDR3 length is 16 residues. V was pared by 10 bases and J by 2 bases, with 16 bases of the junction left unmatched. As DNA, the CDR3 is TGTGCCACCTCGGAGAGGGGAGGGGGCGCAAACACTGAAGCTTTCTTT. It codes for CATSERGGGANTEAFF.

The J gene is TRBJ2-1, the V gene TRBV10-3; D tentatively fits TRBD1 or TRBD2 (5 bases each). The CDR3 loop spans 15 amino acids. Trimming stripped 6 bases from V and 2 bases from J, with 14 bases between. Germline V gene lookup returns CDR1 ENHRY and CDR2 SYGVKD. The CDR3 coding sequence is TGTGCCATCAGCGCCGGGACCGAAACCTACAATGAGCAGTTCTTC. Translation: CAISAGTETYNEQFF.

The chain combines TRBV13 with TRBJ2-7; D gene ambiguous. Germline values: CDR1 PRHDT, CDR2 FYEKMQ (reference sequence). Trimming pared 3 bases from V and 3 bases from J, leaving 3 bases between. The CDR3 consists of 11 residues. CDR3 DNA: TGTGCCAGCAGCTTCAACTACGAGCAGTACTTC. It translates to CASSFNYEQYF.

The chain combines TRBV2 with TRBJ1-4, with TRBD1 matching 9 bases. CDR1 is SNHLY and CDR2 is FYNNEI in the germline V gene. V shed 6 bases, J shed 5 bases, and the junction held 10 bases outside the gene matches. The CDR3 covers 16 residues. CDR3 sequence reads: CASRLEETGGNEKLFF. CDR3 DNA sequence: TGTGCCAGCAGATTGGAGGAGACAGGGGGGAATGAAAAACTGTTTTTT. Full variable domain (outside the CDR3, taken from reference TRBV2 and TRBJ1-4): EPEVTQTPSHQVTQMGQEVILRCVPISNHLYFYWYRQILGQKVEFLVSFYNNEISEKSEIFDDQFSVERPDGSNFTLKIRSTKLEDSAMYFCASRLEETGGNEKLFFGSGTQLSVL.

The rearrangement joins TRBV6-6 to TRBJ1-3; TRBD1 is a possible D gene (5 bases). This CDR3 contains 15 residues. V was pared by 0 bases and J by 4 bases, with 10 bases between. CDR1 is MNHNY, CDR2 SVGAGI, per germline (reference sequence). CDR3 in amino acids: CASSYSAGKGNTIYF. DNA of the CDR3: TGTGCCAGCAGTTACTCGGCAGGGAAAGGAAACACCATATATTTT.

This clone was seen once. DNA of the CDR3: TGTGCCAGCGGAGGAGCCGACAGGTCGGGGTCGGGGGAGCTGTTTTTT. Translation: CASGGADRSGSGELFF. This sequence joins TRBV28 and TRBJ2-2; D possibly corresponds to TRBD1 (6 bases). Trimming took off 8 bases at V and 8 bases at J, with 24 bases between the two ends. This CDR3 comprises 16 residues. Per the germline V gene, CDR1 is MDHEN and CDR2 is SYDVKM.

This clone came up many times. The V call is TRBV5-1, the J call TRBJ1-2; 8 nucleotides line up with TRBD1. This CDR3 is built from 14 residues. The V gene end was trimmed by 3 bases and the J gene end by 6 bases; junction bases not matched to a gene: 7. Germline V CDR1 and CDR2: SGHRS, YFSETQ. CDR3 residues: CASSYGQGADGYTF. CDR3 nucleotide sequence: TGCGCCAGCAGCTACGGACAGGGAGCAGATGGCTACACCTTC.

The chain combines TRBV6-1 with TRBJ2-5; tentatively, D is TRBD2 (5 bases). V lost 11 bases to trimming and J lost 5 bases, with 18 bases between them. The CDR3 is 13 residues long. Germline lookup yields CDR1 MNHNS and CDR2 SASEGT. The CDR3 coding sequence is TGTGCCTCCCAACCCATGCCGGGGGAGACCCAGTACTTC. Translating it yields CASQPMPGETQYF.

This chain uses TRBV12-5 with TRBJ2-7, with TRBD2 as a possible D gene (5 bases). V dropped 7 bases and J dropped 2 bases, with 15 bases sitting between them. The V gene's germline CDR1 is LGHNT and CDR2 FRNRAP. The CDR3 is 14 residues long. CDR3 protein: CASAKDSAAYEQYF. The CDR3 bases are TGTGCTAGTGCAAAGGATAGCGCCGCCTACGAGCAGTACTTC.

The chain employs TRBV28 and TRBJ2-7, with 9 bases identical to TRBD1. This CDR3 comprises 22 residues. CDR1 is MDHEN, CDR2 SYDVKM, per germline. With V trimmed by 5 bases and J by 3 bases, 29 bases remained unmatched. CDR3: CASSQLTRPYKRDRDLHYEQYF. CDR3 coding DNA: TGTGCCAGCAGTCAACTCACGCGGCCCTATAAGAGGGACAGGGATTTACACTACGAGCAGTACTTC.

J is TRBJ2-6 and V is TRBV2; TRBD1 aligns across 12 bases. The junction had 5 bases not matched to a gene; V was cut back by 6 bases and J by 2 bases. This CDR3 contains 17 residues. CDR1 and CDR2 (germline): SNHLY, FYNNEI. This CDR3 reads CASSPGQGAPGANVLTF. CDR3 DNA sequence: TGTGCCAGCAGCCCGGGACAGGGGGCACCTGGGGCCAACGTCCTGACTTTC.

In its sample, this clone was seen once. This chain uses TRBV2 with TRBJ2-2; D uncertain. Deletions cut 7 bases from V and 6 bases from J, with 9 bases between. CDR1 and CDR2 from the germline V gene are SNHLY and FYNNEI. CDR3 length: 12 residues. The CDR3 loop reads CASKVEAGELFF. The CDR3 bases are TGTGCCAGCAAAGTTGAGGCCGGGGAGCTGTTTTTT.

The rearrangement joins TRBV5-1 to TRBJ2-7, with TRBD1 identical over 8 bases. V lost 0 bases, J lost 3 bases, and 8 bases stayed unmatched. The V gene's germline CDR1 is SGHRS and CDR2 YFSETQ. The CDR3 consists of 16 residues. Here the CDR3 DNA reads TGCGCCAGCAGCTTGGGAACAGGGGGAATGGTCTACGAGCAGTACTTC. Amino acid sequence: CASSLGTGGMVYEQYF.

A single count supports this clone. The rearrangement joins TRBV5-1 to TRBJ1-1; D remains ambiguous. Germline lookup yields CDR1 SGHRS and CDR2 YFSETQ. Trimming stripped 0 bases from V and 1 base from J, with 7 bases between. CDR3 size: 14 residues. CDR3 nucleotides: TGCGCCAGCAGCTTGGTATGGGGGAACACTGAAGCTTTCTTT. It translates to CASSLVWGNTEAFF.

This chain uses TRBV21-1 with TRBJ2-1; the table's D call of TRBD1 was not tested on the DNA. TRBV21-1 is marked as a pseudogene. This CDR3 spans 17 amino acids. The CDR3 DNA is TGTGCCAGCAGCATCGATACCCCAGGGCGGCCCTACAATGAGCAGTTCTTC. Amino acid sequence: CASSIDTPGRPYNEQFF.

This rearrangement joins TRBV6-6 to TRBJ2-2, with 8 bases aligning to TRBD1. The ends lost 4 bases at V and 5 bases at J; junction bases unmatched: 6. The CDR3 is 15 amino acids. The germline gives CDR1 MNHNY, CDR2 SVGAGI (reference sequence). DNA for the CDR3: TGTGCCAGCAGTTCGCAGGGGGCGCGTACCGGGGAGCTGTTTTTT. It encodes CASSSQGARTGELFF.

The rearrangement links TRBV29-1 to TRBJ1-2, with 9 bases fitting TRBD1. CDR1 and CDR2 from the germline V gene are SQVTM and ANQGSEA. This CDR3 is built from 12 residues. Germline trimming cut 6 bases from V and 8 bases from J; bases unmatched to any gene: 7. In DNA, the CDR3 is TGCAGCGTGCTGGGACAGGGTGACGGCTACACCTTC. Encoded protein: CSVLGQGDGYTF.

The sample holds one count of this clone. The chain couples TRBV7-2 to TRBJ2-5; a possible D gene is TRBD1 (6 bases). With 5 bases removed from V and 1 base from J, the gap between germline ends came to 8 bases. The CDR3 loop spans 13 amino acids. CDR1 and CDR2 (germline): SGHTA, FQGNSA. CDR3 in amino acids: CASSIRGQETQYF. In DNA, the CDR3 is TGTGCCAGCAGCATCAGGGGCCAAGAGACCCAGTACTTC. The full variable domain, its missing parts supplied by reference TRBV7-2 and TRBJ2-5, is GAGVSQSPSNKVTEKGKDVELRCDPISGHTALYWYRQSLGQGLEFLIYFQGNSAPDKSGLPSDRFSAERTGGSVSTLTIQRTQQEDSAVYLCASSIRGQETQYFGPGTRLLVL.

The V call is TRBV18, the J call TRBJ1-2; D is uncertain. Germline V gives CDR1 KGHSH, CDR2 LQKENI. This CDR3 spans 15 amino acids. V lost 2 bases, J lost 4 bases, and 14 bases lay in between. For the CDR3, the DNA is TGTGCCAGCTCACCAACGGGAGAGGGTTTCTATGGCTACACCTTC. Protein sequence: CASSPTGEGFYGYTF. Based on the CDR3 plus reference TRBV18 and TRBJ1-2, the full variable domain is NAGVMQNPRHLVRRRGQEARLRCSPMKGHSHVYWYRQLPEEGLKFMVYLQKENIIDESGMPKERFSAEFPKEGPSILRIQQVVRGDSAAYFCASSPTGEGFYGYTFGSGTRLTVV.

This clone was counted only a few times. Here the CDR3 reads CASILGRQNTEAFF. As DNA, the CDR3 is TGTGCCAGCATCCTGGGACGGCAGAACACTGAAGCTTTCTTT. The chain has TRBV7-8 and TRBJ1-1; D might be TRBD1 (5 bases). V shed 7 bases and J shed 1 base, with 13 bases lying between them. Germline-derived CDR1 and CDR2 are SGHVS and FQNEAQ. The CDR3 runs 14 residues.

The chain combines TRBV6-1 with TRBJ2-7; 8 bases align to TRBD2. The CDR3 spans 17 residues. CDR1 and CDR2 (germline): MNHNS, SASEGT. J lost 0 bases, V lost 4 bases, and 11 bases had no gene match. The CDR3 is CASSARGAGDLSYEQYF. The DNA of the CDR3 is TGTGCCAGCAGTGCCCGGGGAGCGGGAGACCTCTCCTACGAGCAGTACTTC.

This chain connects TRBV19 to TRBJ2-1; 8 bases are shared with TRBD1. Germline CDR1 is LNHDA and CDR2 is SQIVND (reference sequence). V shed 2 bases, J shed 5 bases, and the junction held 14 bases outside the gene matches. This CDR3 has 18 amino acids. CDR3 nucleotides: TGTGCCAGTAGTATAATGCTGGGGTTAGGGACAGGCAACAATGAGCAGTTCTTC. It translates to CASSIMLGLGTGNNEQFF.

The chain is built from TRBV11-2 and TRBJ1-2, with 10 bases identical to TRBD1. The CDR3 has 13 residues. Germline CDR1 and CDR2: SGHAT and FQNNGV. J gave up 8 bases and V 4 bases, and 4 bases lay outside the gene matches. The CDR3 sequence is CASSSDRGPGYTF. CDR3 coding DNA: TGTGCCAGCAGCTCTGACAGGGGGCCCGGCTACACCTTC.

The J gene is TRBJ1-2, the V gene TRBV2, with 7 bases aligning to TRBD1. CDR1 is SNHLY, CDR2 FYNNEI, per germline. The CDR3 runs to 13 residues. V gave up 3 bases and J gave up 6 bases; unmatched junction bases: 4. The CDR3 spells CASSDGQVDGYTF. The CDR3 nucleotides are TGTGCCAGCAGTGATGGACAGGTGGATGGCTACACCTTC.

CDR3 region: CASSSRSRGNEQFF. The CDR3 nucleotides read TGTGCCAGCAGCTCCCGCAGCAGGGGCAATGAGCAGTTCTTC. This chain links TRBV11-3 with TRBJ2-1; tentative D call: TRBD1 (6 bases). V was cut by 4 bases and J by 6 bases, with 13 bases left in between. Germline V CDR1 and CDR2: SGHNT, YENEEA. This CDR3 has 14 amino acids.

The CDR3 is CASSDDNRGTEAFF. The CDR3 bases are TGTGCCAGCAGTGATGACAATAGGGGGACTGAAGCTTTCTTT. V usage is TRBV2 and J usage is TRBJ1-1, with a weak D call TRBD1 (6 bases). V dropped 3 bases and J dropped 5 bases, with 13 bases sitting between them. CDR1 is SNHLY and CDR2 is FYNNEI in the germline V gene. The CDR3 length is 14 residues.